Below, one T cell receptor beta chain is given with its context. Produced via immunoSEQ multiplex PCR; TCRdb's table is partial and in-frame only. The sample includes just under 85,000 clones, about 89% of them seen just once. The data are from a study of T cell changes during pregnancy in multiple sclerosis. The CDR3 consists of 14 residues. The chain employs TRBV21-1 and TRBJ1-3; the table's D call TRBD1 went unverified against the DNA. TRBV21-1 is tagged as a pseudogene. Material: peripheral blood, obtained in the first trimester of pregnancy. This TCR derives from a female donor with multiple sclerosis, enrolled in a pregnancy study. CDR3 amino acids: CATPGNSSGNTIYF. In nucleotides, the CDR3 is TGTGCCACCCCAGGGAACAGCTCTGGAAACACCATATATTTT.